The present T cell receptor beta chain was sequenced within a study of PD-L1 blockade in urothelial cancer. At the level of the study: Analyses used blood from 3 weeks (second dose) and 6 weeks after treatment start. Each blood sample yielded a median of roughly 140,000 T cells. The study, taken as a whole, reports: In blood at 3 weeks, tumor-associated clones expanded more among patients with durable benefit.

The patients had locally advanced or metastatic urothelial carcinoma. The repertoire was sequenced with immunoSEQ multiplex PCR; TCRdb's copy has only in-frame clones and lacks some. The top ten hold 3% to 4% of the sample, which has tens of thousands of clones, approximately 77% seen once. In its sample, this clone was seen once. No antigen is known for it. The sequence derives from a man aged 70-80 years with urothelial cancer. The sequencing here drew on PBMCs, taken around atezolizumab (anti-PD-L1) treatment.

The CDR3 protein is CASSQGITGSSGNTIYF. The CDR3 coding sequence is TGTGCCAGCAGCCAAGGTATTACAGGGTCCTCTGGAAACACCATATATTTT. The chain couples TRBV4-2 to TRBJ1-3, with D perhaps matching TRBD1 (6 bases). This CDR3 comprises 17 residues. Looked up from germline, CDR1 is LGHNA and CDR2 is YNFKEQ. V was shortened by 1 base and J by 0 bases, with 13 bases between the two germline ends.